Each of the 17 T cell receptor beta chains below was sequenced from the same sample in a study of siplizumab effects on memory and regulatory T cells. Generated by immunoSEQ multiplex PCR, the TCRdb table keeps only in-frame clones and is missing some. The data contain approximately 60,000 clones, 65% to 80% of them singletons. The sequencing input was memory CD4+ T cells sorted from blood. The receptors shown here come from a human donor in good health.

J is TRBJ2-3 and V is TRBV6-1; D is undetermined. CDR3 size: 12 residues. Germline CDR1 MNHNS, CDR2 SASEGT. Between the trimmed V and J ends, which lost 4 bases and 1 base, there was a span of 3 bases. CDR3 bases: TGTGCCAGCAGTGTGGGCACAGATACGCAGTATTTT. Its translation: CASSVGTDTQYF.

The rearrangement links TRBV9 to TRBJ1-2, with 11 nucleotides matching TRBD1. The germline V gene encodes CDR1 SGDLS and CDR2 YYNGEE. This CDR3 spans 17 amino acids. Trimming cost V 4 bases and J 1 base; bases outside gene matches: 9. The CDR3: CASSPGTGGWGNYGYTF. CDR3 coding DNA: TGTGCCAGCAGCCCCGGGACAGGGGGATGGGGTAACTATGGCTACACCTTC.

This sequence joins TRBV27 and TRBJ2-7; D gene unclear. V lost 4 bases to trimming and J lost 0 bases, with 7 bases between them. Per the germline V gene, CDR1 is MNHEY and CDR2 is SMNVEV (reference sequence). There are 13 residues in the CDR3. Here the CDR3 reads CASSSTVSYEQYF. CDR3 nucleotide sequence: TGTGCCAGCAGTTCCACCGTCTCCTACGAGCAGTACTTC.

This clone is medium-sized by share. The V and J genes are TRBV6-1 and TRBJ1-6; TRBD1 aligns across 7 bases. Trimming at V came to 7 bases and at J to 6 bases, leaving 9 bases not matched to a gene. The CDR3 loop spans 15 amino acids. Germline V gene data show CDR1 as MNHNS and CDR2 as SASEGT. The CDR3, as DNA: TGTGCCAGCACACCCGCCGGGACAGCTAATTCACCCCTCCACTTT. This sequence encodes CASTPAGTANSPLHF.

The chain has TRBV6-1 and TRBJ2-7; no firm D call. V shed 5 bases and J shed 6 bases, with 17 bases lying between them. CDR3 length equals 14 residues. Germline CDR1 reads MNHNS; CDR2 reads SASEGT. CDR3 sequence reads: CASSWIRQGSEQYF. In DNA, the CDR3 is TGTGCCAGCAGTTGGATCCGACAAGGAAGCGAGCAGTACTTC.

This chain joins TRBV30 and TRBJ2-7; 9 nucleotides line up with TRBD1. Trimming took 0 bases from V and 6 from J; bases not matched to a gene: 3. Germline loops: CDR1 GTSNPN, CDR2 SVGIG (reference sequence). This CDR3 spans 13 amino acids. CDR3 DNA: TGTGCCTGGAGTGTACAGGGGGCAGGCGAGCAGTACTTC. This encodes CAWSVQGAGEQYF.

J is TRBJ2-3 and V is TRBV7-7; 8 bases are a match to TRBD2. The CDR3 runs to 17 residues. J gave up 1 base and V 1 base, and 7 bases lay outside the gene matches. Germline CDR1 is SSHAT and CDR2 is FNYEAQ (reference sequence). CDR3 protein: CASSLGVRGAGTDTQYF. The CDR3 DNA is TGTGCCAGCAGCTTAGGCGTGCGGGGGGCCGGCACAGATACGCAGTATTTT. Combining the CDR3 with reference TRBV7-7 and TRBJ2-3 gives the whole variable domain GAGVSQSPRYKVTKRGQDVTLRCDPISSHATLYWYQQALGQGPEFLTYFNYEAQPDKSGLPSDRFSAERPEGSISTLTIQRTEQRDSAMYRCASSLGVRGAGTDTQYFGPGTRLTVL.

V usage is TRBV9 and J usage is TRBJ2-3, with D unresolved. V dropped 0 bases and J dropped 7 bases, with 12 bases sitting between them. Per the germline V gene, CDR1 is SGDLS and CDR2 is YYNGEE. The CDR3 sequence is 14 residues long. The chain's CDR3 is CASSVAPDGYTQYF. Here the CDR3 DNA reads TGTGCCAGCAGCGTAGCCCCGGACGGTTATACGCAGTATTTT. Together with reference TRBV9 and TRBJ2-3, the CDR3 gives the full variable domain: DSGVTQTPKHLITATGQRVTLRCSPRSGDLSVYWYQQSLDQGLQFLIQYYNGEERAKGNILERFSAQQFPDLHSELNLSSLELGDSALYFCASSVAPDGYTQYFGPGTRLTVL.

The chain joins TRBV5-8 to TRBJ2-5; 11 bases align to TRBD2. This CDR3 has 16 residues. Germline CDR1 SGHTS, CDR2 YDEGEE. V lost 2 bases, J lost 4 bases, and 7 bases stayed unmatched. The CDR3 protein is CASSFASSGGRETQYF. The CDR3 DNA reads TGTGCCAGCAGCTTTGCGTCTAGCGGGGGGAGAGAGACCCAGTACTTC.

This clone was detected only a few times. This rearrangement joins TRBV5-1 to TRBJ2-2, with TRBD2 identical over 9 bases. The germline gives CDR1 SGHRS, CDR2 YFSETQ. This CDR3 is built from 15 residues. Unmatched junction bases numbered 5, after V lost 2 bases and J lost 6 bases. The CDR3 sequence is CASSFERGAPGELFF. The CDR3 DNA follows: TGCGCCAGCAGCTTTGAGCGGGGGGCCCCCGGGGAGCTGTTTTTT.

J is TRBJ1-6 and V is TRBV9; 12 bases map to TRBD1. The CDR3 extends over 15 amino acids. The trim removed 3 bases at V and 9 bases at J, leaving 4 bases unmatched. The V gene's germline CDR1 is SGDLS and CDR2 YYNGEE. The chain's CDR3 is CASSAGTGGGSPLHF. CDR3 nucleotide sequence: TGTGCCAGCAGCGCTGGGACAGGGGGCGGTTCACCCCTCCACTTT.

The chain recombines TRBV7-3 with TRBJ1-2; TRBD1 matches at 9 bases. The CDR3 is made up of 13 amino acids. V lost 6 bases and J lost 5; bases outside the gene matches: 4. The germline V gene encodes CDR1 SGHTA and CDR2 FQGTGA. The CDR3 is CASRRDRVYGYTF. In DNA, the CDR3 is TGTGCCAGCAGACGGGACAGGGTTTATGGCTACACCTTC.

The rearrangement joins TRBV4-2 to TRBJ1-5; D ambiguous. Per the germline V gene, CDR1 is LGHNA and CDR2 is YNFKEQ. The CDR3 extends over 15 amino acids. V was clipped by 0 bases and J by 2 bases, with 8 bases between them. As DNA, the CDR3 is TGTGCCAGCAGCCAAGATCCGGGCGGCAATCAGCCCCAGCATTTT. This sequence encodes CASSQDPGGNQPQHF.

This chain uses TRBV5-1 with TRBJ2-3, with a weak D call TRBD2 (7 bases). The V and J ends lost 5 bases and 2 bases respectively, with 21 bases between them. There are 17 residues in the CDR3. Germline V gives CDR1 SGHRS, CDR2 YFSETQ. For the CDR3, the DNA is TGCGCCAGCAGGAGCCGGGGGGCCGCCGAGTCCACAGATACGCAGTATTTT. Translated, it gives CASRSRGAAESTDTQYF.

This chain uses TRBV5-5 with TRBJ1-2, with D tentatively TRBD1 (6 bases). The germline gives CDR1 SGHKS, CDR2 YYEKEE (reference sequence). The CDR3 spans 16 residues. The V and J ends lost 1 base and 4 bases respectively, with 17 bases between them. CDR3 residues: CASSLLGGIGSYGYTF. The CDR3 DNA follows: TGTGCCAGCAGCTTGTTAGGGGGGATAGGAAGCTATGGCTACACCTTC.

This clone was seen more than once but under ten times. The chain recombines TRBV4-3 with TRBJ1-2, with 10 bases matching TRBD1. The CDR3 runs to 15 residues. J lost 1 base, V lost 4 bases, and 3 bases had no gene match. The germline V gene encodes CDR1 LGHNA and CDR2 YSLEER. CDR3 residues: CASSPGQGVNYGYTF. In DNA, the CDR3 is TGCGCCAGCAGCCCTGGACAGGGGGTTAACTATGGCTACACCTTC.

V gene TRBV7-9 combines with J gene TRBJ2-1; no clear D gene. From germline, CDR1 is SEHNR and CDR2 FQNEAQ (reference sequence). The CDR3 consists of 15 residues. The germline V and J ends were trimmed by 1 base and 8 bases, with 15 bases remaining between them. CDR3 amino acids: CASSLGVIRQDEQFF. The CDR3 DNA sequence: TGTGCCAGCAGCTTAGGGGTGATTCGTCAGGATGAGCAGTTCTTC. Combining the CDR3 with reference TRBV7-9 and TRBJ2-1 gives the whole variable domain DTGVSQNPRHKITKRGQNVTFRCDPISEHNRLYWYRQTLGQGPEFLTYFQNEAQLEKSRLLSDRFSAERPKGSFSTLEIQRTEQGDSAMYLCASSLGVIRQDEQFFGPGTRLTVL.